Below are 24 T cell receptor beta chains sequenced from a single sample in a study of TIL therapy for anti-PD-1-resistant metastatic lung cancer. Time point given: pre-treatment sample, taken before nivolumab and TIL therapy. Sequencing used immunoSEQ v3. TCRdb keeps only in-frame clones here, not all; method: immunoSEQ multiplex PCR. Of 15,000 to 20,000 clones listed, about four fifths are singletons. The starting material was blood, obtained at baseline. Every receptor here comes from a person between 30 and 79 years old with non-small cell lung cancer.

The rearrangement links TRBV6-5 to TRBJ2-1; D remains unclear. V was cut by 6 bases and J by 12 bases, with 12 bases left in between. CDR1 is MNHEY, CDR2 SVGAGI, per germline. The CDR3 totals 11 residues. The chain's CDR3 is CASRQLYGQFF. The CDR3 DNA reads as TGTGCCAGCAGGCAGCTCTATGGGCAGTTCTTC.

The rearrangement joins TRBV7-2 to TRBJ2-1, with 8 bases fitting TRBD2. CDR3 length equals 16 residues. The V segment lost 5 bases and the J segment 3 bases; nucleotides outside the gene matches: 9. The germline V gene has CDR1 SGHTA and CDR2 FQGNSA. The CDR3 nucleotides read TGTGCCAGCAGCCCTGGGGGGACTAGGGACTACAATGAGCAGTTCTTC. Translation gives CASSPGGTRDYNEQFF.

This clone has only one observation. V is TRBV5-1 and J is TRBJ2-1; maybe TRBD2 (6 bases). V lost 4 bases to trimming and J lost 3 bases, with 17 bases between them. Germline V gene lookup returns CDR1 SGHRS and CDR2 YFSETQ. This CDR3 region has 16 residues. Here the CDR3 DNA reads TGCGCCAGCAGCCTCTTAGCGGCGGGAAACTACAATGAGCAGTTCTTC. It specifies CASSLLAAGNYNEQFF.

The J gene is TRBJ2-5, the V gene TRBV11-3; D perhaps matches TRBD1 (5 bases). Trimming took off 1 base at V and 0 bases at J, with 6 bases between the two ends. This CDR3 has 14 amino acids. From germline, CDR1 is SGHNT and CDR2 YENEEA. CDR3 residues: CASSLGGNQETQYF. The CDR3 nucleotides read TGTGCCAGCAGCTTAGGGGGCAACCAAGAGACCCAGTACTTC.

The chain has TRBV28 and TRBJ1-2; D gene uncertain. Germline V gene sequence: CDR1 MDHEN, CDR2 SYDVKM. The CDR3 is 11 amino acids. Trimming took off 10 bases at V and 5 bases at J, with 11 bases between the two ends. In DNA form, the CDR3 reads TGTGCCACCTCGGACGTTTATGGCTACACCTTC. It translates to CATSDVYGYTF.

The V and J genes are TRBV7-2 and TRBJ2-1, with 7 bases lining up with TRBD2. The CDR3 spans 15 residues. Germline V CDR1 and CDR2: SGHTA, FQGNSA. Losses at the gene ends were 3 bases for V and 4 bases for J; bases not matched to a gene: 6. DNA for the CDR3: TGTGCCAGCAGCTTCCTTAGCGGGCCTTACAATGAGCAGTTCTTC. Amino acid sequence: CASSFLSGPYNEQFF. The full variable domain, with the rest looked up from reference TRBV7-2 and TRBJ2-1, is GAGVSQSPSNKVTEKGKDVELRCDPISGHTALYWYRQSLGQGLEFLIYFQGNSAPDKSGLPSDRFSAERTGGSVSTLTIQRTQQEDSAVYLCASSFLSGPYNEQFFGPGTRLTVL.

This chain links TRBV6-5 with TRBJ1-1; 7 positions agree with TRBD1. CDR1 MNHEY and CDR2 SVGAGI come from the germline V gene. The CDR3 loop spans 14 amino acids. J gave up 3 bases and V 7 bases, and 8 bases lay outside the gene matches. CDR3 DNA: TGTGCCAGCACCTCGGACAGGCGGGACACTGAAGCTTTCTTT. This translates into CASTSDRRDTEAFF.

The chain joins TRBV27 to TRBJ1-3; no clear D gene. CDR3 length: 17 amino acids. Per germline, CDR1 MNHEY and CDR2 SMNVEV (reference sequence). V was cut by 4 bases and J by 1 base, with 17 bases left in between. The DNA of the CDR3 is TGTGCCAGCAGTTCCCGTGGGCAGGCCTTTTCTGGAAACACCATATATTTT. It specifies CASSSRGQAFSGNTIYF.

The J gene is TRBJ1-2, the V gene TRBV4-2; tentative D call: TRBD1 (6 bases). CDR1 and CDR2 from the germline V gene are LGHNA and YNFKEQ. This CDR3 has 12 residues. V lost 2 bases to trimming and J lost 8 bases, with 9 bases between them. The CDR3 nucleotides are TGTGCCAGCAGCCAAACAGGGAGCGGCTACACCTTC. It is translated as CASSQTGSGYTF.

This chain connects TRBV28 to TRBJ1-6; 10 positions agree with TRBD1. From germline, CDR1 is MDHEN and CDR2 SYDVKM. Losses at the gene ends were 4 bases for V and 10 bases for J; bases not matched to a gene: 7. The CDR3 has 15 residues. The CDR3 bases are TGTGCCAGCAGTTCCCAGGACAGGGGGAGATCACCCCTCCACTTT. Encoded protein: CASSSQDRGRSPLHF.

Here the CDR3 reads CASSTGGQGIYGYTF. CDR3 coding DNA: TGTGCCAGTAGTACCGGGGGACAGGGGATCTATGGCTACACCTTC. The V call is TRBV19, the J call TRBJ1-2, with TRBD1 matching 10 bases. V gave up 4 bases and J gave up 4 bases; unmatched junction bases: 6. The CDR3 spans 15 residues. Germline V lookup: CDR1 LNHDA, CDR2 SQIVND (reference sequence).

This clone was seen a few times. This rearrangement joins TRBV6-6 to TRBJ1-2, with a weak D call TRBD1 (5 bases). Trimming took 6 bases from V and 4 from J, leaving 18 bases between them. From germline, CDR1 is MNHNY and CDR2 SVGAGI (reference sequence). The CDR3 runs 15 residues. This CDR3 is CASRKDAGSSYGYTF. In nucleotides, the CDR3 is TGTGCCAGCAGGAAGGATGCAGGGTCTAGCTATGGCTACACCTTC.

The chain recombines TRBV28 with TRBJ1-5; 7 positions agree with TRBD1. V lost 3 bases, J lost 5 bases, and 7 bases stayed unmatched. The CDR3 extends over 15 amino acids. Per germline, CDR1 MDHEN and CDR2 SYDVKM. CDR3 sequence: CASSFRTGSHQPQHF. CDR3 DNA: TGTGCCAGCAGTTTTCGGACAGGTTCTCATCAGCCCCAGCATTTT. Using reference TRBV28 and TRBJ1-5 for the parts outside the CDR3, the full variable domain is DVKVTQSSRYLVKRTGEKVFLECVQDMDHENMFWYRQDPGLGLRLIYFSYDVKMKEKGDIPEGYSVSREKKERFSLILESASTNQTSMYLCASSFRTGSHQPQHFGDGTRLSIL.

V is TRBV5-6 and J is TRBJ1-6; 8 positions match TRBD1. V was clipped by 4 bases and J by 10 bases; unmatched bases: 10. CDR1 and CDR2 from the germline V gene are SGHDT and YYEEEE. The CDR3 consists of 15 residues. CDR3 loop: CASSPRGQEDSPLHF. The CDR3, as DNA: TGTGCCAGCAGCCCACGGGGACAGGAGGACTCACCCCTCCACTTT.

Only a few counts were recorded for this clone. The V call is TRBV16, the J call TRBJ1-5; D is perhaps TRBD1 (5 bases). Germline V gene sequence: CDR1 KGHSY, CDR2 FQNENV. V lost 2 bases to trimming and J lost 1 base, with 9 bases between them. The CDR3 contains 15 residues. CDR3 residues: CASSQNGGSNQPQHF. DNA for the CDR3: TGTGCCAGCAGCCAAAATGGGGGAAGCAATCAGCCCCAGCATTTT.

This clone was detected once. The chain links TRBV7-2 to TRBJ2-5; weak D call: TRBD1 (8 bases). The CDR3 length is 14 residues. V was pared by 5 bases and J by 5 bases, with 15 bases between. Germline lookup yields CDR1 SGHTA and CDR2 FQGNSA. The CDR3 region has the DNA TGTGCCAGCAGCCGGGACAGGCGGGAGGAGACCCAGTACTTC. Protein product: CASSRDRREETQYF.

This chain links TRBV12-5 with TRBJ2-2, with a tentative D call TRBD1 (6 bases). V lost 6 bases, J lost 9 bases, and 29 bases lay in between. The germline CDR1 and CDR2 sequences are LGHNT and FRNRAP. This CDR3 has 18 amino acids. Here the CDR3 DNA reads TGTGCTAGTGGATCCATTCCCGGGACAACTAATATTTTCAGGGAGCTGTTTTTT. Translation gives CASGSIPGTTNIFRELFF.

The chain employs TRBV18 and TRBJ2-5; 7 bases align to TRBD1. Germline V CDR1 and CDR2: KGHSH, LQKENI. Trimming took 2 bases from V and 5 from J; bases not matched to a gene: 2. This CDR3 region has 13 residues. The CDR3 nucleotides read TGTGCCAGCTCACCAACAGGGGATGAGACCCAGTACTTC. Its translation: CASSPTGDETQYF.

V gene TRBV19 combines with J gene TRBJ1-2; no firm D call. V was trimmed by 2 bases and J by 5 bases, leaving 12 bases between them. The germline V gene encodes CDR1 LNHDA and CDR2 SQIVND (reference sequence). There are 14 residues in the CDR3. CDR3 sequence reads: CASSIMTEGYGYTF. The DNA for the CDR3 is TGTGCCAGTAGTATAATGACCGAGGGTTATGGCTACACCTTC.

This clone has more than one count but fewer than ten. The chain couples TRBV5-1 to TRBJ2-7, with TRBD2 identical over 7 bases. Germline lookup yields CDR1 SGHRS and CDR2 YFSETQ. The V gene end was trimmed by 5 bases and the J gene end by 0 bases; junction bases not matched to a gene: 5. The CDR3 length is 14 residues. This CDR3 reads CASRPTSDSYEQYF. For the CDR3, the DNA is TGCGCCAGCAGACCTACTAGCGACTCCTACGAGCAGTACTTC.

This clone was recorded once. The rearrangement uses TRBV6-1 and TRBJ1-5; D gene unclear. CDR1 and CDR2 (germline): MNHNS, SASEGT. The CDR3 totals 11 residues. The V and J ends lost 7 bases and 2 bases respectively, with 3 bases between them. The CDR3 DNA reads TGTGCCAGCAATGGCAATCAGCCCCAGCATTTT. Its protein is CASNGNQPQHF.

The J gene is TRBJ2-7, the V gene TRBV4-3; 8 nucleotides line up with TRBD1. The ends lost 0 bases at V and 4 bases at J; junction bases unmatched: 5. Per the germline V gene, CDR1 is LGHNA and CDR2 is YSLEER. This CDR3 contains 15 residues. The CDR3 loop reads CASSQESQGAYEQYF. DNA of the CDR3: TGCGCCAGCAGCCAAGAAAGCCAGGGGGCTTACGAGCAGTACTTC.

The chain combines TRBV7-2 with TRBJ2-7; D not resolved. This CDR3 has 11 amino acids. CDR1 and CDR2 (germline): SGHTA, FQGNSA. V lost 6 bases and J 1 base, leaving 4 bases between the germline ends. CDR3: CASSISYEQYF. In DNA form, the CDR3 reads TGTGCCAGCAGTATTTCCTACGAGCAGTACTTC.

The CDR3 nucleotides read TGTGCCTGGAGTCGGACAGGGGGCTTTCAGCCCCAGCATTTT. Translation gives CAWSRTGGFQPQHF. This chain connects TRBV30 to TRBJ1-5, with 11 bases matching TRBD1. J was trimmed by 6 bases and V by 2 bases; bases with no gene match: 3. Germline V CDR1 and CDR2: GTSNPN, SVGIG (reference sequence). This CDR3 spans 14 amino acids.